The 8 T cell receptor beta chains below were found in one sample sequenced in a study of regulatory T cells in long-lasting Graves disease. Relying on iRepertoire HTBI primers and Arm-PCR of CDR3 regions, the team built TCR beta libraries. Via MiXCR, TCRdb re-called the multiplex PCR reads, giving one row per CDR3 protein. The profile shows approximately 470,000 distinct CDR3 sequences, 16% of them singletons. Time point: newly diagnosed GD, antithyroid drugs for less than 3 months. PBMC-extracted RNA yielded the TCR library. A further study also used this sample, focusing on T cells in Graves' hyperthyroidism and ophthalmopathy.

The sample in question was peripheral blood mononuclear cells (PBMCs), obtained at new diagnosis, from a patient treated with antithyroid drugs. These receptors all stem from a man aged 40-55 years with Graves disease.

The sample holds a few counts of this clonotype. This chain connects TRBV5-4 to TRBJ2-5; D is undetermined. Germline CDR1 is SGHNT and CDR2 is YYREEE (reference sequence). CDR3 length: 14 amino acids. Trimming pared 3 bases from V and 5 bases from J, leaving 14 bases between. The chain's CDR3 is CASSSRPMVETQYF. The CDR3 DNA is TGTGCCAGCAGCTCCCGACCGATGGTCGAGACCCAGTACTTC. Looking up the rest from reference TRBV5-4 and TRBJ2-5 gives the full variable domain: ETGVTQSPTHLIKTRGQQVTLRCSSQSGHNTVSWYQQALGQGPQFIFQYYREEENGRGNFPPRFSGLQFPNYSSELNVNALELDDSALYLCASSSRPMVETQYFGPGTRLLVL.

The chain uses TRBV28 and TRBJ2-5; 10 bases are shared with TRBD2. V dropped 5 bases and J dropped 1; count of bases not matched to a gene: 10. CDR1 and CDR2 from the germline V gene are MDHEN and SYDVKM. The CDR3 is made up of 17 amino acids. CDR3 sequence (DNA): TGTGCCAGCAGTACCCCCGGGACTAGCGACAGCCAAGAGACCCAGTACTTC. This encodes CASSTPGTSDSQETQYF.

This clonotype appeared many times. This sequence joins TRBV2 and TRBJ1-1; D is unresolved. The V end lost 4 bases, the J end lost 1 base, and 10 bases lay between the germline ends. This CDR3 is 14 amino acids long. Germline V gene data show CDR1 as SNHLY and CDR2 as FYNNEI. The CDR3 here is CASSVYQGNTEAFF. The CDR3 bases are TGTGCCAGCAGTGTCTACCAAGGGAACACTGAAGCTTTCTTT. The entire variable domain, with the rest obtained from reference TRBV2 and TRBJ1-1, is as follows: EPEVTQTPSHQVTQMGQEVILRCVPISNHLYFYWYRQILGQKVEFLVSFYNNEISEKSEIFDDQFSVERPDGSNFTLKIRSTKLEDSAMYFCASSVYQGNTEAFFGQGTRLTVV.

The chain joins TRBV19 to TRBJ2-1; D not resolved. This CDR3 spans 11 amino acids. V was pared by 1 base and J by 11 bases, with 6 bases between. Per the germline V gene, CDR1 is LNHDA and CDR2 is SQIVND (reference sequence). The CDR3: CASSIVGKQFF. The CDR3 DNA sequence: TGTGCCAGTAGTATAGTGGGCAAGCAGTTCTTC.

This clonotype appeared many times. V gene TRBV28 combines with J gene TRBJ1-2; D uncertain. Germline values: CDR1 MDHEN, CDR2 SYDVKM. Trimming left V 6 bases short and J 7 bases short, with 21 bases between. CDR3 length: 15 residues. CDR3 nucleotide sequence: TGTGCCAGCAGCCCCCCGGCCATCGGAGGGCTTGGCTACACCTTC. Translating it yields CASSPPAIGGLGYTF.

The rearrangement links TRBV4-2 to TRBJ2-7; D might be TRBD1 or TRBD2, each matching 6 bases. Trimming took 1 base from V and 3 from J, leaving 13 bases between them. This CDR3 comprises 15 residues. The V gene's germline CDR1 is LGHNA and CDR2 YNFKEQ. CDR3 DNA: TGTGCCAGCAGCCAAGGGTTCGGGGGCGGCTACGAGCAGTACTTC. Its translation is CASSQGFGGGYEQYF.

This clonotype was seen repeatedly, ten times or more. The chain is built from TRBV3-1 and TRBJ2-3; D gene ambiguous. In germline, CDR1 is LGHDT, CDR2 YNNKEL (reference sequence). This CDR3 has 14 residues. Deletions cut 6 bases from V and 1 base from J, with 11 bases between. For the CDR3, the DNA is TGTGCCAGCAGGAAGAGGTGGGGCACAGATACGCAGTATTTT. This sequence encodes CASRKRWGTDTQYF.

This clonotype was picked up many times. The CDR3 region is CAWSGTGTGTDTQYF. The CDR3 coding sequence is TGTGCCTGGAGCGGGACAGGGACTGGCACAGATACGCAGTATTTT. The genes are TRBV30 and TRBJ2-3, with 9 bases that match TRBD1. Germline CDR1 reads GTSNPN; CDR2 reads SVGIG (reference sequence). V dropped 3 bases and J dropped 1; count of bases not matched to a gene: 5. The CDR3 sequence is 15 residues long. Full variable domain (outside the CDR3, taken from reference TRBV30 and TRBJ2-3): SQTIHQWPATLVQPVGSPLSLECTVEGTSNPNLYWYRQAAGRGLQLLFYSVGIGQISSEVPQNLSASRPQDRQFILSSKKLLLSDSGFYLCAWSGTGTGTDTQYFGPGTRLTVL.